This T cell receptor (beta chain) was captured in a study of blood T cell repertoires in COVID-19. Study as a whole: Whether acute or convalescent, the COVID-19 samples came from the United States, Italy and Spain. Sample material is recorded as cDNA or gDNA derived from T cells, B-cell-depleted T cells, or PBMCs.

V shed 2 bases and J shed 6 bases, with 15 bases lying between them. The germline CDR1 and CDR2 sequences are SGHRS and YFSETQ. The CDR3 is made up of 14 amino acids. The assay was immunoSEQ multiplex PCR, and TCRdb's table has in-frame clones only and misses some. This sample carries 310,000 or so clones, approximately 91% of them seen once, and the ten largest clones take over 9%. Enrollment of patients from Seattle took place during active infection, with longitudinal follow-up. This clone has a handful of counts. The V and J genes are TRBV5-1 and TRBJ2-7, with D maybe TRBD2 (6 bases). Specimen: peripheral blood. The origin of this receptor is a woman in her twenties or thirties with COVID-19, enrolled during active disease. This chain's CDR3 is CASSLLTGVSEQYF. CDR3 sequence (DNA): TGCGCCAGCAGCTTATTAACGGGAGTAAGCGAGCAGTACTTC.